At least ten counts were recorded for the clone carrying this T cell receptor beta chain. This sample was included in a study of early T cells in non-severe SARS-CoV-2 infection. TCRdb analysed the 5' RACE reads with MiXCR anew, one entry per CDR3 protein. The table records over 45,000 distinct CDR3 sequences, less than 9.5% of them present only once. CDR3 length: 18 amino acids. Per germline, CDR1 SGHVS and CDR2 FQNEAQ. Trimming took 2 bases from V and 0 from J, leaving 19 bases between them. The V gene is TRBV7-8, the J gene TRBJ1-1; D gene uncertain. Sequencing was performed on whole blood, taken at baseline. This TCR came from an adult who was a healthcare worker with PCR-confirmed SARS-CoV-2 infection or an uninfected control (not recorded which). For the CDR3, the DNA is TGTGCCAGCAGCTTATCCATCCCACCTAGACGGCTGAACACTGAAGCTTTCTTT. Translated: CASSLSIPPRRLNTEAFF. Full variable domain (outside the CDR3, taken from reference TRBV7-8 and TRBJ1-1): GAGVSQSPRYKVAKRGQDVALRCDPISGHVSLFWYQQALGQGPEFLTYFQNEAQLDKSGLPSDRFFAERPEGSVSTLKIQRTQQEDSAVYLCASSLSIPPRRLNTEAFFGQGTRLTVV.